This T cell receptor (beta chain) derives from a study of OX40 agonist ivuxolimab in advanced cancers. This CDR3 region has 15 residues. Trimming removed 3 bases at V and 5 bases at J, with 16 bases between. CDR1 is MRHNA and CDR2 is SNTAGT in the germline V gene. Systemic immunosuppression or a history of autoimmune disease excluded patients. Some clones are missing from TCRdb's copy, which holds only in-frame ones; the method was immunoSEQ multiplex PCR. Here the sample spans 60,000 to 85,000 clones, about nine tenths being singletons. This sequence originates from an adult with an advanced solid tumor such as melanoma, head and neck, liver or kidney cancer. The chain couples TRBV6-4 to TRBJ1-2; tentatively, D is TRBD1 (5 bases). Sample: CD4+ or CD8+ T cells sorted from blood, taken in a trial of the OX40 agonist ivuxolimab. CDR3 amino acids: CASSESGRGTYGYTF. In nucleotides, the CDR3 is TGTGCCAGCAGTGAGAGCGGAAGGGGTACATATGGCTACACCTTC.